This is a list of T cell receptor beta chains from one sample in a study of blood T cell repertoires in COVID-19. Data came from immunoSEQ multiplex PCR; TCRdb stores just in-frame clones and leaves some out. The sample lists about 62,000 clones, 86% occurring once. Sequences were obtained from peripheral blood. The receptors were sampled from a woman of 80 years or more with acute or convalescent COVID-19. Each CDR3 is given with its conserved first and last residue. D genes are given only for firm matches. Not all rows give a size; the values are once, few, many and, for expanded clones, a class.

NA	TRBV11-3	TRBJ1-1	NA	TGTGCCAGCAGCTTCTCCCCCGGGACTGAAGCTTTCTTT	CASSFSPGTEAFF
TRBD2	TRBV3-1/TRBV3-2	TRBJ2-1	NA	TGTGCCAGCTCCCAGACTAGCGGGGGGGTCGATGAGCAGTTCTTC	CASSQTSGGVDEQFF
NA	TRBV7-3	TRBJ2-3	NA	TGTGCCAGCAGGAGCGGAGCTGGAGATACGCAGTATTTT	CASRSGAGDTQYF
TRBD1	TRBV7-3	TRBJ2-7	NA	TGTGCCAGCAGCTTGGCTACGGGACAGGGGCACGAGCAGTACTTC	CASSLATGQGHEQYF
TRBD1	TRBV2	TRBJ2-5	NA	TGTGCCAGCAGCGGACAGGGGGGTGATTGGGAGACCCAGTACTTC	CASSGQGGDWETQYF
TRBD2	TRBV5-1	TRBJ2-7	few	TGCGCCAGCAGCTTGGAGGGACTAGCGGGAGGGCCGCAGTACTTC	CASSLEGLAGGPQYF
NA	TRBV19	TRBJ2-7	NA	TGTGCCAGTGCGGAAGCGGGCCTAGCCTACGAGCAGTACTTC	CASAEAGLAYEQYF
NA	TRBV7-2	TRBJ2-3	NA	TGTGCCAGCAGCCATAACACTCGCTGGGGGCCTAGCACAGATACGCAGTATTTT	CASSHNTRWGPSTDTQYF
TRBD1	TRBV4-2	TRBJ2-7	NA	TGTGCCAGCGCTCCGGGGACAGGGACCTACGAGCAGTACTTC	CASAPGTGTYEQYF
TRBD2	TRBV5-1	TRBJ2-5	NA	TGCGCCAGCAGCCCTCGGACTAGCGGAGAAGAGACCCAGTACTTC	CASSPRTSGEETQYF
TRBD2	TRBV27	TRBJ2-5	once	TGTGCCAGCAGCCCGGGACTAGCGACGACGAGTCGTCGGACCCAGTACTTC	CASSPGLATTSRRTQYF
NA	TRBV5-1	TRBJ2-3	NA	TGCGCCAGCAGCGATCCGGTTGGACACCTCTATACGCAGTATTTT	CASSDPVGHLYTQYF
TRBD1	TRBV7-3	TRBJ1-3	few	TGTGCCAGCAGCTTAGGGGGACAGGGTTCCGGAAACACCATATATTTT	CASSLGGQGSGNTIYF
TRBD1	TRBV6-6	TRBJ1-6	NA	TGTGCCAGCAGTCCTGTGGGACAGGGAGATTCACCCCTCCACTTT	CASSPVGQGDSPLHF
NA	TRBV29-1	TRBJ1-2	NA	TGCAGCGTTGAAGGACAGCTGAAGTACTATGGCTACACCTTC	CSVEGQLKYYGYTF
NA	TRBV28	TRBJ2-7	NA	TGTGCCAGCAAGTTTCCGCAGGGCTCCTACGAGCAGTACTTC	CASKFPQGSYEQYF
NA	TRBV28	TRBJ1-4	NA	TGTGCCAGCAGTTCCCCCGGGTCAGGGGAAAAACTGTTTTTT	CASSSPGSGEKLFF
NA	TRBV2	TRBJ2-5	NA	TGTGCCAGCAGTGAAGCGGCTGCGGGAGAGACCCAGTACTTC	CASSEAAAGETQYF
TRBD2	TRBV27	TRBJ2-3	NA	TGTGCCAGCAGTTTATTTACGGGGGGGCCAACAGATACGCAGTATTTT	CASSLFTGGPTDTQYF
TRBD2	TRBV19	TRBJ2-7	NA	TGTGCCAGTAGTATATGGGGACTAGCGAACGAGCAGTACTTC	CASSIWGLANEQYF
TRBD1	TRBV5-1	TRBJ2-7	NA	TGCGCCAGCAACTTGGTCGGGACAGGGGTTGGCGAGCAGTACTTC	CASNLVGTGVGEQYF
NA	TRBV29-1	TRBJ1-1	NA	TGCAGCGCCTCAACAGGGATGAACACTGAAGCTTTCTTT	CSASTGMNTEAFF
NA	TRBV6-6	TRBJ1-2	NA	TGTGCCAGCAGTCTGAACAGAGAACATGGCTACACCTTC	CASSLNREHGYTF
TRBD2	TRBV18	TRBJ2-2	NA	TGTGCCAGCTCCTCAGGACTAGCGGGAGGAACCGGGGAGCTGTTTTTT	CASSSGLAGGTGELFF
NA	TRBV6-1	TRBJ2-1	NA	TGTGCCAGCAGTGAAGATTCCAACTCCTACAATGAGCAGTTCTTC	CASSEDSNSYNEQFF
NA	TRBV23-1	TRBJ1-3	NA	TGCGCCAGCAGTCAATCTTCAGGGAGGAACACCATATATTTT	CASSQSSGRNTIYF
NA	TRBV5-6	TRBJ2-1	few	TGTGCCAGCAGCTTTTTACTGAGCTCCTACAATGAGCAGTTCTTC	CASSFLLSSYNEQFF
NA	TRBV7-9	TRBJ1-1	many	TGTGCCAGCAGCCAGCTTGGAGGGACGACCAACACTGAAGCTTTCTTT	CASSQLGGTTNTEAFF
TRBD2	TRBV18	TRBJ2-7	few	TGTGCCAGCTCACCTCTAGCGGGAGTGGGTCTAAGTTCCTACGAGCAGTACTTC	CASSPLAGVGLSSYEQYF
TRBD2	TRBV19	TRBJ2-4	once	TGTGCCAGTAGGGGGGCTAGCGGGGCCAAAAACATTCAGTACTTC	CASRGASGAKNIQYF
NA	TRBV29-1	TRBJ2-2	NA	TGCAGCGTTTCCAGCGTAGCCGGCGCCGGGGAGCTGTTTTTT	CSVSSVAGAGELFF
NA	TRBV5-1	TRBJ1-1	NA	TGCGCCAGCAGTGCTAGTCAGGGGCAAGCTGAAGCTTTCTTT	CASSASQGQAEAFF
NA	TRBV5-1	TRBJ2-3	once	TGCGCCAGCAGGTCGATGGGACTCGGGACGACAGATACGCAGTATTTT	CASRSMGLGTTDTQYF
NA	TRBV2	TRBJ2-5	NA	TGTGCCAGCAATACACAGGGTGGGGAGACCCAGTACTTC	CASNTQGGETQYF
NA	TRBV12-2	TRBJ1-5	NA	TGTGCAAGTCGCCCATGGCCCCATTATAGCAATCAGCCCCAGCATTTT	CASRPWPHYSNQPQHF
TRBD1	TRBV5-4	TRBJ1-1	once	TGTGCCAGCAGCCCCCACCTCGACAGGGTTGACGAAGCTTTCTTT	CASSPHLDRVDEAFF
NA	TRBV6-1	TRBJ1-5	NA	TGTGCCAGCAGTGCATTAACGAGGTATAGCAATCAGCCCCAGCATTTT	CASSALTRYSNQPQHF
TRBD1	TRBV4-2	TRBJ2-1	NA	TGTGCCAGCAGCCATGGGACAGGGCTATACAATGAGCAGTTCTTC	CASSHGTGLYNEQFF
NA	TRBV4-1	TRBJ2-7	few	TGCGCCAGCAGCCAAGATCTCGAGCAGTACTTC	CASSQDLEQYF
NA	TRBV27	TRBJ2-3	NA	TGTGCCAGTAGTCGAGACACAGATACGCAGTATTTT	CASSRDTDTQYF
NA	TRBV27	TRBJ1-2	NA	TGTGCCAGCAGTTTGGGTCCAGGGTCCGGTGGCTACACCTTC	CASSLGPGSGGYTF
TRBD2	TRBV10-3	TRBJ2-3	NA	TGTGCCATCCGTAGCGGGAGGTCTAGCACAGATACGCAGTATTTT	CAIRSGRSSTDTQYF
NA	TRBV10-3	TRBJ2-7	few	TGTGCCATCAGTGAACTCTCCGACAGCTACGAGCAGTACTTC	CAISELSDSYEQYF
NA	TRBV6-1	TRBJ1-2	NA	TGTGCCAGCAGTGAATTGCGCAGGGTTTATGGCGGCTACACCTTC	CASSELRRVYGGYTF
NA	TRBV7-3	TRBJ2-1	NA	TGTGCCAGCAGCCCGGACTCCAATGAGCAGTTCTTC	CASSPDSNEQFF
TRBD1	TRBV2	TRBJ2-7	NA	TGTGCCAGCAGCAGGGGGATGTACGAGCAGTACTTC	CASSRGMYEQYF
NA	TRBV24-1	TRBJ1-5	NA	TGTGCCACCAGTGAGCAGGTGGGCCAGCCCCAGCATTTT	CATSEQVGQPQHF
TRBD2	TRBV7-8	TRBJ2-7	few	TGTGCCAGCAGCCGAGTCAGCGGGGGGGCAGGCGAGCAGTACTTC	CASSRVSGGAGEQYF